Presented here are 14 T cell receptor beta chains from one specimen sequenced in a study of T-cell memory formation after mild COVID-19. TCRdb ran MiXCR on the 5' RACE reads and lists one entry per CDR3 protein. The sample yields approximately 570,000 distinct CDR3 sequences, approximately 19% seen once. The sample comprised PBMCs or a T cell subset sorted from them (not recorded which). These receptors were collected from an adult woman who had mild COVID-19 (a few samples of this study predate the infection). Cell type and time point are not known.

The V and J genes are TRBV10-3 and TRBJ2-6; the D gene is possibly TRBD1 (5 bases). The CDR3 runs to 14 residues. The V end lost 2 bases, the J end lost 12 bases, and 14 bases lay between the germline ends. The germline CDR1 and CDR2 sequences are ENHRY and SYGVKD. Here the CDR3 DNA reads TGTGCCATCAGTGAGCCTAGGGCAGGGTTCGTCCTGACTTTC. Encoded protein: CAISEPRAGFVLTF.

In this sample, this clonotype turned up a few times. This chain connects TRBV3-1 to TRBJ2-3; 7 bases are a match to TRBD1. Trimming took 1 base from V and 4 from J; bases not matched to a gene: 14. The germline gives CDR1 LGHDT, CDR2 YNNKEL (reference sequence). CDR3 length: 18 amino acids. CDR3 in DNA: TGTGCCAGCAGCCAAGCCGACAGGGTTCCGATCGGCGCAGATACGCAGTATTTT. It yields the protein CASSQADRVPIGADTQYF.

This rearrangement joins TRBV5-1 to TRBJ2-7; 9 bases match TRBD1. The CDR3 runs 15 residues. Per the germline V gene, CDR1 is SGHRS and CDR2 is YFSETQ. J gave up 1 base and V 2 bases, and 4 bases lay outside the gene matches. The chain's CDR3 is CASSLGTGKSYEQYF. The DNA for the CDR3 is TGCGCCAGCAGCTTAGGGACAGGGAAATCCTACGAGCAGTACTTC.

With regard to this clonotype: Compared with germline, one end of the junction differs, possibly owing to a read error. J is TRBJ2-4 and V is TRBV5-1; a possible D gene is TRBD1 (6 bases). The germline V gene has CDR1 SGHRS and CDR2 YFSETQ. This CDR3 has 14 residues. The CDR3: CASSQLGQENIKYF. CDR3 bases: TGCGCCAGCAGCCAATTGGGACAAGAAAACATTAAGTACTTC.

The chain employs TRBV7-2 and TRBJ2-7; 13 positions agree with TRBD2. There are 16 residues in the CDR3. V shed 4 bases, J shed 2 bases, and the junction held 5 bases outside the gene matches. Germline V gene lookup returns CDR1 SGHTA and CDR2 FQGNSA. CDR3 nucleotide sequence: TGTGCCAGCAGCTCATTTGGGACTAGCGGGGCCTACGAGCAGTACTTC. It translates to CASSSFGTSGAYEQYF.

The chain employs TRBV12-3 or TRBV12-4 and TRBJ2-3; D is ambiguous. CDR3 length: 14 amino acids. Trimming took off 6 bases at V and 2 bases at J, with 12 bases between the two ends. DNA for the CDR3: TGTGCCAGCAGCGCAGCTCAGCCCACAGATACGCAGTATTTT. Its protein is CASSAAQPTDTQYF.

The chain is built from TRBV4-1 and TRBJ2-3; 8 nucleotides align to TRBD2. The CDR3 runs 15 residues. V lost 1 base to trimming and J lost 4 bases; unmatched junction nucleotides: 4. CDR1 and CDR2 from the germline V gene are MGHRA and YSYEKL. CDR3 protein: CASSQVTGGADTQYF. The CDR3 coding sequence is TGCGCCAGCAGCCAAGTCACCGGGGGGGCAGATACGCAGTATTTT.

In its sample, this clonotype was seen many times. V gene TRBV7-2 combines with J gene TRBJ2-7, with 11 bases identical to TRBD2. V dropped 6 bases and J dropped 4; count of bases not matched to a gene: 8. CDR1 is SGHTA, CDR2 FQGNSA, per germline. The CDR3 is 15 residues long. The CDR3 spells CASRVHSGGAYEQYF. In nucleotides, the CDR3 is TGTGCCAGCAGAGTACATAGCGGGGGGGCTTACGAGCAGTACTTC. The full variable domain, completed using reference TRBV7-2 and TRBJ2-7, is GAGVSQSPSNKVTEKGKDVELRCDPISGHTALYWYRQSLGQGLEFLIYFQGNSAPDKSGLPSDRFSAERTGGSVSTLTIQRTQQEDSAVYLCASRVHSGGAYEQYFGPGTRLTVT.

This chain connects TRBV15 to TRBJ2-7, with 7 bases identical to TRBD2. Looked up from germline, CDR1 is LNHNV and CDR2 is YYDKDF (reference sequence). Losses at the gene ends were 5 bases for V and 3 bases for J; bases not matched to a gene: 7. The CDR3 runs to 14 residues. CDR3: CATSREEQRYEQYF. CDR3 DNA sequence: TGTGCCACCAGCCGGGAGGAACAGCGCTACGAGCAGTACTTC.

The J gene is TRBJ2-7, the V gene TRBV6-1; no clear D gene. Germline assignment: CDR1 MNHNS and CDR2 SASEGT. V lost 4 bases to trimming and J lost 0 bases, with 7 bases between them. This CDR3 is 13 amino acids long. CDR3 DNA sequence: TGTGCCAGCAGTGGGACGAACTCCTACGAGCAGTACTTC. The encoded protein is CASSGTNSYEQYF.

In its sample, this clonotype was seen a few times. The genes are TRBV12-3 or TRBV12-4 and TRBJ2-3; D call uncertain. The CDR3 covers 13 residues. V was cut by 1 base and J by 6 bases, with 8 bases left in between. CDR3 sequence: CASSLGDWDTQYF. The CDR3 nucleotides read TGTGCCAGCAGTTTAGGGGATTGGGATACGCAGTATTTT.

The chain uses TRBV4-2 and TRBJ2-4, with D perhaps matching TRBD1 (6 bases). This CDR3 has 17 residues. CDR1 and CDR2 (germline): LGHNA, YNFKEQ. The V and J ends lost 4 bases and 2 bases respectively, with 18 bases between them. The CDR3 DNA reads TGTGCCAGCAGCCCCGAGGGGGTCCCGGAGACCAAAAACATTCAGTACTTC. It encodes CASSPEGVPETKNIQYF.

This clonotype was counted only a few times. V gene TRBV6-1 combines with J gene TRBJ1-6; 7 positions agree with TRBD1. Germline V gene data show CDR1 as MNHNS and CDR2 as SASEGT. V was pared by 6 bases and J by 9 bases, with 8 bases of the junction left unmatched. The CDR3 contains 14 residues. The CDR3 is CASREVSGGSPLHF. The CDR3 DNA reads TGTGCCAGCAGGGAGGTCTCAGGGGGTTCACCCCTCCACTTT.

V and J are TRBV4-1 and TRBJ2-5; D is perhaps TRBD2 (5 bases). The germline V and J ends were trimmed by 1 base and 5 bases, with 11 bases remaining between them. The CDR3 runs 14 residues. Germline V gene data show CDR1 as MGHRA and CDR2 as YSYEKL. The chain's CDR3 is CASSQGASWETQYF. In nucleotides, the CDR3 is TGCGCCAGCAGCCAAGGAGCTAGCTGGGAGACCCAGTACTTC.